This T cell receptor beta chain appears in the sequencing data of a study of beta chain features in type 1 diabetes. General observations from the study: Researchers report that Type 1 diabetes patients had moderately but significantly shorter TCRB CDR3s across all four CD4+ subsets.

Worth noting for this clone: Its antigen is as yet unknown.

As every portion of the isolated RNA was reverse transcribed, the sequencing read expressed TCRB transcripts. Some clones are missing from TCRdb's copy, which holds only in-frame ones; the method was immunoSEQ multiplex PCR. Among more than 300,000 clones listed, about a tenth were seen once. This CDR3 has 15 amino acids. From germline, CDR1 is MNHEY and CDR2 SMNVEV (reference sequence). V was clipped by 5 bases and J by 11 bases; unmatched bases: 14. The sample comprised central memory CD4+ T cells from blood. This clonotype was sampled from a man aged 30 to 45 with type 1 diabetes. The chain employs TRBV27 and TRBJ1-5; 8 bases map to TRBD1. CDR3 nucleotide sequence: TGTGCCAGCAGTCCGACAGGGGCCCGTGGGGGGGCCCAGCATTTT. Its translation: CASSPTGARGGAQHF.